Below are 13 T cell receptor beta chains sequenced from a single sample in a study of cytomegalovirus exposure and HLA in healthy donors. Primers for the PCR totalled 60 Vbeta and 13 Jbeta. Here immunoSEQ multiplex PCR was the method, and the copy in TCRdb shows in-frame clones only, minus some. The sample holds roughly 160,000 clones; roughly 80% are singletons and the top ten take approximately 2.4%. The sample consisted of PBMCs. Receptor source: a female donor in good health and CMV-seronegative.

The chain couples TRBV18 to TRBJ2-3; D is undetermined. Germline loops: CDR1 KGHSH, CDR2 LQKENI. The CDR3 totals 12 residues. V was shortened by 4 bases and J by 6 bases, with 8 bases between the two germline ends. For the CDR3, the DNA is TGTGCCAGCTCACGCCAGAGGGATACGCAGTATTTT. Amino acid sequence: CASSRQRDTQYF.

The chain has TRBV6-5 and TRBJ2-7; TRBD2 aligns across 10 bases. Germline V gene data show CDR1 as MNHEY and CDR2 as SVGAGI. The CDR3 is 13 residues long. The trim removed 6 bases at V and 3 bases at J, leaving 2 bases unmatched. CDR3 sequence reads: CASRKREGYEQYF. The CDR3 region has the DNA TGTGCCAGCAGAAAGCGGGAGGGCTACGAGCAGTACTTC.

CDR3 DNA: TGTGCCAGCAGTTTAATGGGGACTAGCGGGGGGTTCTACGAGCAGTACTTC. It yields the protein CASSLMGTSGGFYEQYF. The chain has TRBV27 and TRBJ2-7; TRBD2 agrees at 15 bases. The CDR3 sequence is 17 residues long. CDR1 is MNHEY, CDR2 SMNVEV, per germline (reference sequence). Trimming at V came to 2 bases and at J to 3 bases, leaving 5 bases not matched to a gene.

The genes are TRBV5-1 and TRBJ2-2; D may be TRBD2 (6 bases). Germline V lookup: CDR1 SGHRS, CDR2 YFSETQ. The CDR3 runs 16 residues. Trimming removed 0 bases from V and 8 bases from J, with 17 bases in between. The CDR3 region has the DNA TGCGCCAGCAGCTTGGATAGCGGAGGGTACGTGGGGGAGCTGTTTTTT. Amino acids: CASSLDSGGYVGELFF. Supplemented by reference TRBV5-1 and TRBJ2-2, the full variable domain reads KAGVTQTPRYLIKTRGQQVTLSCSPISGHRSVSWYQQTPGQGLQFLFEYFSETQRNKGNFPGRFSGRQFSNSRSEMNVSTLELGDSALYLCASSLDSGGYVGELFFGEGSRLTVL.

This chain's CDR3 is CASRGHLADSYNEQFF. DNA of the CDR3: TGTGCCAGCAGGGGGCATCTAGCGGACTCCTACAATGAGCAGTTCTTC. This rearrangement joins TRBV28 to TRBJ2-1; 7 nucleotides match TRBD2. Per germline, CDR1 MDHEN and CDR2 SYDVKM. V gave up 6 bases and J gave up 0 bases; unmatched junction bases: 8. This CDR3 is 16 amino acids long.

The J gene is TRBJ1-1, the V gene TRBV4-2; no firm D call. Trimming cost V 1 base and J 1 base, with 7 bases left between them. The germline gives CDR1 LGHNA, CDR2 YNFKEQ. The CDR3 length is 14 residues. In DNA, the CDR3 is TGTGCCAGCAGCCAAGGGGCGAGGAACACTGAAGCTTTCTTT. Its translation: CASSQGARNTEAFF.

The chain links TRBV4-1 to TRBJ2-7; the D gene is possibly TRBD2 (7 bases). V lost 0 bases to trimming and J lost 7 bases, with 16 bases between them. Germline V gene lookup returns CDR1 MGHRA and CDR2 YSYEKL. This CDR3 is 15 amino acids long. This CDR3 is CASSQEGRGGSEQYF. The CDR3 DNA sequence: TGCGCCAGCAGCCAAGAAGGTAGGGGGGGGTCTGAGCAGTACTTC.

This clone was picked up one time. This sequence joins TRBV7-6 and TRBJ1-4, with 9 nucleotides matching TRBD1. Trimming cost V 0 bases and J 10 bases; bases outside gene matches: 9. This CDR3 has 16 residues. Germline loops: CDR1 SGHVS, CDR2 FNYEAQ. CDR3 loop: CASSLASGQGRGKLFF. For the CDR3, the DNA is TGTGCCAGCAGCTTAGCGTCGGGACAGGGTCGGGGAAAACTGTTTTTT.

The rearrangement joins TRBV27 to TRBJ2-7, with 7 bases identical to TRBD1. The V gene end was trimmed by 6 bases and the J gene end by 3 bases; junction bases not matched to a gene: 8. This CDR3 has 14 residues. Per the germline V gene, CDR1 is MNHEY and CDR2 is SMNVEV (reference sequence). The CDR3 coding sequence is TGTGCCAGCAGCCTGGGACAGCGGTACTACGAGCAGTACTTC. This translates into CASSLGQRYYEQYF.

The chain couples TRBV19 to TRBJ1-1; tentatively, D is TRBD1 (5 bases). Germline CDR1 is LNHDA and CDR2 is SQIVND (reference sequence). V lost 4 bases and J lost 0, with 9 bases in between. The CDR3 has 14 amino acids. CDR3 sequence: CASSKGQMNTEAFF. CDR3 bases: TGTGCCAGTAGTAAGGGGCAGATGAACACTGAAGCTTTCTTT.

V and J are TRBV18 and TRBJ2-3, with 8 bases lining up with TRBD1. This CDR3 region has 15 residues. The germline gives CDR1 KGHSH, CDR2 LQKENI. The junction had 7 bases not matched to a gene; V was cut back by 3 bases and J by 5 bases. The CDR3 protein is CASSPNRGIKDTQYF. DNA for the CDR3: TGTGCCAGCTCACCTAACAGGGGGATCAAAGATACGCAGTATTTT.

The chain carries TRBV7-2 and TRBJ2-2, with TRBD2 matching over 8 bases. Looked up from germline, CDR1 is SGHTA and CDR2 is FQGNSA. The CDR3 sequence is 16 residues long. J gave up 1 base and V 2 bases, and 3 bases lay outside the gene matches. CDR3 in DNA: TGTGCCAGCAGCTTATGGGCGGGAGGGAACACCGGGGAGCTGTTTTTT. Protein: CASSLWAGGNTGELFF.

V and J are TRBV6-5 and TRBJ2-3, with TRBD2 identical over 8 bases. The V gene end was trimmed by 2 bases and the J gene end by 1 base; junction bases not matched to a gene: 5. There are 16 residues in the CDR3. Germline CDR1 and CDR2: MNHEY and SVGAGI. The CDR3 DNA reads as TGTGCCAGCAGTTACCCGGCGGGGGGCCGCACAGATACGCAGTATTTT. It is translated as CASSYPAGGRTDTQYF.